This T cell receptor beta chain was sequenced in a study of technical replicates of blood from a few donors (dated by TCRdb to the late 2010s). The method behind the library was the immunoSEQ multiplex PCR assay. TCRdb provides this immuneACCESS table in a form limited to in-frame rearrangements. Some clones are lacking; in checked studies, under half of them reflect an unresolved V gene, and why the rest are absent is not known. Present in this sample are more than 65,000 clones, roughly 94% of which were seen just once. The top ten hold around 0.25% of the sample. As to this clone: The antigen it recognizes is unknown. Within one base of it there is no much larger clone, and no base qualities were kept.

Sequences were obtained from T cells isolated from PBMCs. This receptor was obtained from a human donor in good health.

In nucleotides, the sequence is TGTGCCAGCAGTGAAGGGAGGGACTTCACCGGGGAGCTGTTTTTT. The translation is CASSEGRDFTGELFF. The rearrangement combines TRBV6-1 with TRBJ2-2; the best D guess is TRBD2, with 6 bases matching. Trimming removed 1 base from V and 4 bases from J, leaving 10 bases between the germline ends. Including the terminal cysteine and phenylalanine, the CDR3 comprises 15 residues. Just the 45-base CDR3 DNA is kept, in frame starting at base 1. CDR1 MNHNS and CDR2 SASEGT are derived from the germline V gene.